This T cell receptor beta chain was identified in a study of monozygotic twins with inflammatory bowel disease. The CDR3 covers 15 residues. Germline V gives CDR1 MGHDK, CDR2 SYGVNS. Remarks on this clonotype: Its target is not known.

Used for each TCR library was 3500 ng of total RNA. TCRdb reprocessed the 5' RACE reads and stores each CDR3 protein as one record, lacking DNA. This sample lists over 150,000 distinct CDR3 sequences; its ten largest clones have 2% to 3%. Study-level findings and limits: Researchers report that IBD patients shared fewer clonotypes with others than healthy twins, especially amid disease activity.

Sequenced input: blood. The receptor was derived from a human donor with ulcerative colitis or Crohn's disease, or a healthy co-twin of an affected twin (not recorded which). The chain has TRBV25-1 and TRBJ2-7. CDR3 protein: CASSEFGERSYEQYF.